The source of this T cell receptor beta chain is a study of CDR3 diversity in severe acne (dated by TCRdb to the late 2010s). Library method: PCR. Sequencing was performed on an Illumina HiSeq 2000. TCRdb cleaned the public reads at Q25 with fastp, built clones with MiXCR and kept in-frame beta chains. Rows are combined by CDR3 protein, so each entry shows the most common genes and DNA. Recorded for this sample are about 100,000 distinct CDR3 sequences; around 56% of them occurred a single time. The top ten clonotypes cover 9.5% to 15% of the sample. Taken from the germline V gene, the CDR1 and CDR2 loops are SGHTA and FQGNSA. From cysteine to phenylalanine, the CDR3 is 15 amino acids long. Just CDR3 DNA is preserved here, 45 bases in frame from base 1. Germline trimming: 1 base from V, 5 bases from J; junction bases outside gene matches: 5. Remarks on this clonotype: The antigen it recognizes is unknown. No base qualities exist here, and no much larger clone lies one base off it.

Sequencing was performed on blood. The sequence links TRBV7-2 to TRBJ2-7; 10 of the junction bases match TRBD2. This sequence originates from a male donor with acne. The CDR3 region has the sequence CASSLEASGSNEQYF. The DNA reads TGTGCCAGCAGCTTAGAAGCTAGCGGGAGTAACGAGCAGTACTTC.